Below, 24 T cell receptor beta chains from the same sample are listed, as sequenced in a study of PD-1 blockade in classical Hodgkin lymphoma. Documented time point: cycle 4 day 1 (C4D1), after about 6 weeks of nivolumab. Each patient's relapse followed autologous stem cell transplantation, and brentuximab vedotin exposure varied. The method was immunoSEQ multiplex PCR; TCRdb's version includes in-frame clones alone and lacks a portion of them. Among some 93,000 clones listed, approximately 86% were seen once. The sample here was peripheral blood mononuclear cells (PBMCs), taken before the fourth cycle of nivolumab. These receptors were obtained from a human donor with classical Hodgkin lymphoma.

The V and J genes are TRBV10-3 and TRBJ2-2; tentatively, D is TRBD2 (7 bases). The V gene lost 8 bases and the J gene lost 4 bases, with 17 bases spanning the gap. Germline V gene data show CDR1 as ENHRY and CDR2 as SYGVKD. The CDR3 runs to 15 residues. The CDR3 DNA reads TGTGCCATCCCTGAGGGGGGGGCAGGCACCGGGGAGCTGTTTTTT. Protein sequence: CAIPEGGAGTGELFF.

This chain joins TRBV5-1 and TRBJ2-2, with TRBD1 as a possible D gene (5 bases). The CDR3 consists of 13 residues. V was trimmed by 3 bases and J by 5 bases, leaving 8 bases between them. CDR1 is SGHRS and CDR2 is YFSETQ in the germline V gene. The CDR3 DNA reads TGCGCCAGCAGCTCACAGGAGACCGGGGAGCTGTTTTTT. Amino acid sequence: CASSSQETGELFF.

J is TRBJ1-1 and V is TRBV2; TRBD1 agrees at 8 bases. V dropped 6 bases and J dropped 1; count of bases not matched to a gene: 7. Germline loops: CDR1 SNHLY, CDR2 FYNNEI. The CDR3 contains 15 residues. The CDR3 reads CASSGQGARNTEAFF. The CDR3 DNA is TGTGCCAGCAGCGGGCAGGGGGCTCGGAACACTGAAGCTTTCTTT.

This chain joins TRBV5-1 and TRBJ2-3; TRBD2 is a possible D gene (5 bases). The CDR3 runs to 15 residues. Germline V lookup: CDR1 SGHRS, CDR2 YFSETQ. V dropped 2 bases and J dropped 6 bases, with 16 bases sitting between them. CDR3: CASSFSSGLPDTQYF. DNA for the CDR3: TGCGCCAGCAGCTTCAGCAGCGGCCTACCCGATACGCAGTATTTT.

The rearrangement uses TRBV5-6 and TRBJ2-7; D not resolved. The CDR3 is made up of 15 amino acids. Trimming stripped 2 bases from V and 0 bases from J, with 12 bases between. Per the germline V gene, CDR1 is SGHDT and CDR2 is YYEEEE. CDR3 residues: CASSFRSPNSYEQYF. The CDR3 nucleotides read TGTGCCAGCAGCTTTAGGAGCCCCAACTCCTACGAGCAGTACTTC.

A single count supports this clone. For the CDR3, the DNA is TGTGCCTGCACCGTGGACAGGGACACTGAAGCTTTCTTT. Its protein product is CACTVDRDTEAFF. J is TRBJ1-1 and V is TRBV30, with 8 bases aligning to TRBD1. CDR3 length: 13 residues. V shed 6 bases and J 3 bases; nucleotides not matched to a gene: 6. CDR1 and CDR2 (germline): GTSNPN, SVGIG (reference sequence).

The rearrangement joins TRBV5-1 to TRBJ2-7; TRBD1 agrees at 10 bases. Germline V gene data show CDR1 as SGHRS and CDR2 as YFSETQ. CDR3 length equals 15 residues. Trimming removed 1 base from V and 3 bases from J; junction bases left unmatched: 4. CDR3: CASSLTGTGDYEQYF. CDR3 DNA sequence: TGCGCCAGCAGCTTGACTGGGACAGGGGACTACGAGCAGTACTTC.

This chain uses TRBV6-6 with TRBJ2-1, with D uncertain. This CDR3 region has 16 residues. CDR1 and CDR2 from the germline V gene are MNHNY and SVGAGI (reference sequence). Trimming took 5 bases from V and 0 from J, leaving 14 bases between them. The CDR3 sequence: CASSQGRPSSYNEQFF. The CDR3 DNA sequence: TGTGCCAGCAGTCAAGGTCGCCCGAGCTCCTACAATGAGCAGTTCTTC.

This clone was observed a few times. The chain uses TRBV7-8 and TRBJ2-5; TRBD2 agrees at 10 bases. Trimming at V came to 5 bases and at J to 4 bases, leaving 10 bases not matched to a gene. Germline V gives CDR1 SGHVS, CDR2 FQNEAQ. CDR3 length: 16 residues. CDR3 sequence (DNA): TGTGCCAGCAGCATGCCTCTAGCGGGAGTCCCAGAGACCCAGTACTTC. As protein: CASSMPLAGVPETQYF.

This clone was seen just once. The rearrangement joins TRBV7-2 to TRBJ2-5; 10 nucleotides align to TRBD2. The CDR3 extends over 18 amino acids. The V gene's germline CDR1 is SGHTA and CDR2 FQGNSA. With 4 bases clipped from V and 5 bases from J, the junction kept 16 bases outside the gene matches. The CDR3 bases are TGTGCCAGCAGCTCCTTACCCAGGCTAGCGGGAGTCGGTGAGACCCAGTACTTC. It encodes CASSSLPRLAGVGETQYF.

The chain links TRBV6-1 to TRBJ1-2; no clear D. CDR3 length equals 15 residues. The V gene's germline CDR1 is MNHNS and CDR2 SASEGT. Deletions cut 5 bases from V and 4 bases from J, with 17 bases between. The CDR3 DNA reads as TGTGCCAGCAGTCTTAAGGGCGTTCCTTTCTATGGCTACACCTTC. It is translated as CASSLKGVPFYGYTF.

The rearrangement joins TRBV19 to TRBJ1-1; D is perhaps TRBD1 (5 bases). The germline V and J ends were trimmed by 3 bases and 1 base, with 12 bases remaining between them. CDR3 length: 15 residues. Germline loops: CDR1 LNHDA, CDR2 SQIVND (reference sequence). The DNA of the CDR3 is TGTGCCAGTAGTATTGTCCGGGGCCCGAACACTGAAGCTTTCTTT. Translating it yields CASSIVRGPNTEAFF. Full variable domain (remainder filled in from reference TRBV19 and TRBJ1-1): DGGITQSPKYLFRKEGQNVTLSCEQNLNHDAMYWYRQDPGQGLRLIYYSQIVNDFQKGDIAEGYSVSREKKESFPLTVTSAQKNPTAFYLCASSIVRGPNTEAFFGQGTRLTVV.

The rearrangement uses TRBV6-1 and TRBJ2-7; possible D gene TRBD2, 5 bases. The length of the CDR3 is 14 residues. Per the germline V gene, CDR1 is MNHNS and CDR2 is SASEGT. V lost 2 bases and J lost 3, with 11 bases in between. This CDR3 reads CASSEMGAIYEQYF. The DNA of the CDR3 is TGTGCCAGCAGTGAAATGGGAGCGATCTACGAGCAGTACTTC.

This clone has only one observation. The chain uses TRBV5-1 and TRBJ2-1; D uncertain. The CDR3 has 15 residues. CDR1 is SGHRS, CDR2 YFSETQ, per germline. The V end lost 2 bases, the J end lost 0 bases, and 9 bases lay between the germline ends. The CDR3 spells CASSFGTSSYNEQFF. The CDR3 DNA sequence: TGCGCCAGCAGCTTCGGCACGAGCTCCTACAATGAGCAGTTCTTC.

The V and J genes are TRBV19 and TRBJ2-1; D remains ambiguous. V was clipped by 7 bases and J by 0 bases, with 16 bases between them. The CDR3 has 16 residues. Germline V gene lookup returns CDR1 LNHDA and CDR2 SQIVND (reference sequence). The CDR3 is CASKVGRTSSYNEQFF. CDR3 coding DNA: TGTGCCAGTAAGGTTGGGCGGACCTCCTCCTACAATGAGCAGTTCTTC.

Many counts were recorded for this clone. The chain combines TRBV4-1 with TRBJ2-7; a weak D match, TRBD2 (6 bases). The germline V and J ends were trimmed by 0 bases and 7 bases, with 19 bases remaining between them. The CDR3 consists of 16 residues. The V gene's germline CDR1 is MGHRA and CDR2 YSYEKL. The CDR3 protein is CASSQEVSWGGDEQYF. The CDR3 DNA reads TGCGCCAGCAGCCAAGAAGTGTCCTGGGGAGGTGATGAGCAGTACTTC.

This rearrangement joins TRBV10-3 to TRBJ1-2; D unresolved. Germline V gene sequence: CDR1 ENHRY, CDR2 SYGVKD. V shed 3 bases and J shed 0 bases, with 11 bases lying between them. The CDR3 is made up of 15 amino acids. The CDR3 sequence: CAISEVRPTNYGYTF. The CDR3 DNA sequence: TGTGCCATCAGTGAAGTACGGCCCACTAACTATGGCTACACCTTC.

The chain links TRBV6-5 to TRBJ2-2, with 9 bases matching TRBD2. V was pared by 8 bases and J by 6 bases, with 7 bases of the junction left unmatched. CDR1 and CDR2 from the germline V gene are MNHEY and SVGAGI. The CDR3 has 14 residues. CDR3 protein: CASRRIAGAGELFF. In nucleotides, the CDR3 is TGTGCCAGCCGGCGGATAGCGGGAGCCGGGGAGCTGTTTTTT.

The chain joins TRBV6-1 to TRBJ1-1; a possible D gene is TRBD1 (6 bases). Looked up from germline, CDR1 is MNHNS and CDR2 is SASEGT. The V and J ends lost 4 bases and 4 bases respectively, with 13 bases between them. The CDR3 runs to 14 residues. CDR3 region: CASSAYREGTEAFF. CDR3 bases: TGTGCCAGCAGTGCCTACAGGGAGGGCACTGAAGCTTTCTTT.

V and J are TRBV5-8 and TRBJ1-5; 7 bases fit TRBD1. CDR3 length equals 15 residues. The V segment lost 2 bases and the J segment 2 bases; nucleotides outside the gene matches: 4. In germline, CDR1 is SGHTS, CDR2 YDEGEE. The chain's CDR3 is CASSLGQARNQPQHF. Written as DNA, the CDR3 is TGTGCCAGCAGCTTAGGACAGGCCCGCAATCAGCCCCAGCATTTT.

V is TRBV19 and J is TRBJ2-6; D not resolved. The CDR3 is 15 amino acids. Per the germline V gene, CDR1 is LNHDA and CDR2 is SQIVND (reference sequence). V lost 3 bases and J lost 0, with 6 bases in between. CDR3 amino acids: CASSMAGSGANVLTF. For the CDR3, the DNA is TGTGCCAGTAGTATGGCAGGCTCTGGGGCCAACGTCCTGACTTTC.

The chain's CDR3 is CASSKVNPAGSSYEQYF. The DNA of the CDR3 is TGTGCCAGCAGCAAAGTTAATCCTGCGGGTTCCTCCTACGAGCAGTACTTC. V gene TRBV21-1 combines with J gene TRBJ2-7; the tabulated D call, TRBD2, remains unverified against the DNA. TRBV21-1 is listed as a pseudogene. There are 17 residues in the CDR3.

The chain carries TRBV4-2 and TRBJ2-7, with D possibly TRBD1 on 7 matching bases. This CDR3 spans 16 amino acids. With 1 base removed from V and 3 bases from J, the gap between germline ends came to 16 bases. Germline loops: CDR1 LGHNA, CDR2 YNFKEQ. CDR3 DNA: TGTGCCAGCAGCCAAGGGGCGGGGACAGCGGACTACGAGCAGTACTTC. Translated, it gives CASSQGAGTADYEQYF.

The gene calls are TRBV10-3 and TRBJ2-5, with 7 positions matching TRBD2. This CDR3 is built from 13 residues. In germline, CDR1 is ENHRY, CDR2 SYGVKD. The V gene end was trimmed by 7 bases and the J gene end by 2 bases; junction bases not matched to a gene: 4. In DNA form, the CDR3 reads TGTGCCATCATGGCTAGCGGACAAGAGACCCAGTACTTC. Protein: CAIMASGQETQYF.